This T cell receptor (beta chain) stems from a study of T-cell memory formation after mild COVID-19. Study-wide results and caveats: Cross-reactive memory apparently joined, as some responding clones appeared in pre-infection memory.

Constant-segment primers were used for 5'RACE, and the resulting TCR alpha and TCR beta cDNA libraries carried sample barcodes and UMIs. Via MiXCR, TCRdb re-called the 5' RACE reads, giving one row per CDR3 protein. The sample has tens of thousands of distinct CDR3 sequences, 12% seen once. This clonotype was picked up a small number of times. Antigen: not known. This receptor was obtained from a man aged 18 to 35 who had mild COVID-19 (a few samples of this study predate the infection). Cell type and time point are not known. Sequenced material: PBMCs or a T cell subset sorted from them (not recorded which).

DNA for the CDR3: TGCAGTGCTAGAACTTCCGGCACAGATACGCAGTATTTT. It is translated as CSARTSGTDTQYF. The chain carries TRBV20-1 and TRBJ2-3; no firm D call. Trimming pared 2 bases from V and 1 base from J, leaving 7 bases between. This CDR3 is built from 13 residues. The germline gives CDR1 DFQATT, CDR2 SNEGSKA (reference sequence).